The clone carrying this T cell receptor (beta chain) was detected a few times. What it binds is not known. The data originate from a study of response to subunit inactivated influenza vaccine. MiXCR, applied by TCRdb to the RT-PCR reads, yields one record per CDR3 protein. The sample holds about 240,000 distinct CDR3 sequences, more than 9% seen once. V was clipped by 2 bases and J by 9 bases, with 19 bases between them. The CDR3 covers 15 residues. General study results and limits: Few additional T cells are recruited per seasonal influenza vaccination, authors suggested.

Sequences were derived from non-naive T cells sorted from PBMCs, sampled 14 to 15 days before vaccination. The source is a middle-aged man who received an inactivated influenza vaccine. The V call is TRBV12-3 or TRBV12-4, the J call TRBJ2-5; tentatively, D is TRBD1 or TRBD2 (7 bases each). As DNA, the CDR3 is TGTGCCAGCAGTTTATCAGGGGGGGGCCTTGGTGCCCAGTACTTC. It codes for CASSLSGGGLGAQYF.